These 14 T cell receptor beta chains originate from one sample sequenced in a study of blood T cells in healthy people across ages. Primed by a sample-barcoded 5' primer and a J-beta primer mix, a second PCR proceeded for about 6 to 12 cycles. Each CDR3 protein is one row after TCRdb ran MiXCR on the 5' RACE reads. The table lists about 730,000 distinct CDR3 sequences, roughly 41% of them singletons, with 20% to 25% in the top ten. Sequencing used blood. Receptor source: a woman between 55 and 75 years old in good health.

This clonotype was observed many times. The chain uses TRBV5-1 and TRBJ1-2; D is possibly TRBD1 (5 bases). The germline V and J ends were trimmed by 4 bases and 7 bases, with 11 bases remaining between them. The CDR3 is made up of 12 amino acids. Germline CDR1 is SGHRS and CDR2 is YFSETQ. In DNA, the CDR3 is TGCGCCAGCAGCCCCCGTGGGGGTGGCTACACCTTC. It specifies CASSPRGGGYTF.

The gene calls are TRBV25-1 and TRBJ2-3, with D uncertain. Trimming removed 7 bases at V and 1 base at J, with 9 bases between. Germline lookup yields CDR1 MGHDK and CDR2 SYGVNS. The length of the CDR3 is 13 residues. The CDR3 region has the DNA TGTGCCAGCACCATGTCCGGCACAGATACGCAGTATTTT. Amino acid sequence: CASTMSGTDTQYF.

The genes are TRBV3-1 and TRBJ2-7, with TRBD2 identical over 7 bases. The length of the CDR3 is 14 residues. From germline, CDR1 is LGHDT and CDR2 YNNKEL (reference sequence). V shed 3 bases and J 4 bases; nucleotides not matched to a gene: 6. The CDR3 protein is CASSQTSKGYEQYF. The CDR3 nucleotides read TGTGCCAGCAGCCAGACTAGCAAAGGTTACGAGCAGTACTTC.

The sample holds a few counts of this clonotype. The rearrangement joins TRBV9 to TRBJ1-1, with D perhaps matching TRBD1 (6 bases). Germline lookup yields CDR1 SGDLS and CDR2 YYNGEE. V lost 4 bases and J 7 bases, leaving 23 bases between the germline ends. The CDR3 is made up of 16 amino acids. The CDR3 sequence: CASSLHGTPSGDEAFF. CDR3 nucleotides: TGTGCCAGCAGCCTTCACGGGACACCTTCTGGGGATGAAGCTTTCTTT.

Points on this clonotype: This may be a read error: a much more frequent sequence differs by one nucleotide. V is TRBV4-3 and J is TRBJ2-1; no reliable D call. The V gene lost 0 bases and the J gene lost 10 bases, with 13 bases spanning the gap. Looked up from germline, CDR1 is LGHNA and CDR2 is YSLEER. The CDR3 consists of 14 residues. In nucleotides, the CDR3 is TGCGCCAGCAGCCAAGATACGAGCCGACTCGAGCAGTTCTTC. Its translation: CASSQDTSRLEQFF.

The chain is built from TRBV6-5 and TRBJ1-4, with D possibly TRBD1 on 5 matching bases. The length of the CDR3 is 15 residues. Germline values: CDR1 MNHEY, CDR2 SVGAGI. Trimming cost V 6 bases and J 7 bases, with 18 bases left between them. CDR3 nucleotide sequence: TGTGCCAGCAGCGACTCCGGGACGGTAGGTGAAAAACTGTTTTTT. Translation gives CASSDSGTVGEKLFF.

This chain links TRBV20-1 with TRBJ2-7; TRBD1 matches 8 bases. Germline V gene data show CDR1 as DFQATT and CDR2 as SNEGSKA (reference sequence). The CDR3 has 14 amino acids. Unmatched junction bases numbered 7, after V lost 5 bases and J lost 1 base. CDR3 loop: CSAGRQGASYEQYF. In DNA form, the CDR3 reads TGCAGTGCTGGGAGGCAGGGGGCTTCCTACGAGCAGTACTTC.

The V and J genes are TRBV7-8 and TRBJ2-5; D might be TRBD2 (7 bases). This CDR3 has 20 residues. Germline CDR1 and CDR2: SGHVS and FQNEAQ. The V gene lost 3 bases and the J gene lost 1 base, with 27 bases spanning the gap. CDR3 coding DNA: TGTGCCAGCAGCTTTCCCTGGGACTCTACGGGGGGCAAACTCCAAGAGACCCAGTACTTC. Amino acid sequence: CASSFPWDSTGGKLQETQYF.

This chain links TRBV10-2 with TRBJ2-7; D ambiguous. V lost 6 bases and J lost 2, with 14 bases in between. This CDR3 contains 14 residues. Germline CDR1 WSHSY, CDR2 SAAADI. As DNA, the CDR3 is TGCGCCAGCAGGTCTTGGAACACTACCTACGAGCAGTACTTC. This translates into CASRSWNTTYEQYF.

The J gene is TRBJ2-1, the V gene TRBV20-1, with D maybe TRBD2 (6 bases). Trimming removed 0 bases from V and 4 bases from J, with 13 bases in between. Germline V lookup: CDR1 DFQATT, CDR2 SNEGSKA (reference sequence). The CDR3 extends over 15 amino acids. In DNA form, the CDR3 reads TGCAGTGCTAGAGACGCGGGGATGGAATACAATGAGCAGTTCTTC. It is translated as CSARDAGMEYNEQFF.

This chain uses TRBV7-2 with TRBJ2-5; D unresolved. The DNA end is more similar to TRBJ2-7, so the J call may be wrong. The CDR3 spans 14 residues. Germline V CDR1 and CDR2: SGHTA, FQGNSA. The CDR3 sequence is CASSQDPSTYEQYF. The CDR3 coding sequence is TGTGCCAGCAGCCAGGACCCATCTACCTACGAGCAGTACTTC.

Ten or more counts support this clonotype. This rearrangement joins TRBV20-1 to TRBJ2-7, with D unclear. This CDR3 contains 11 residues. Trimming removed 0 bases at V and 6 bases at J, with 6 bases between. Germline assignment: CDR1 DFQATT and CDR2 SNEGSKA (reference sequence). The CDR3 sequence is CSARDNGEQYF. The CDR3 DNA follows: TGCAGTGCTAGAGATAACGGCGAGCAGTACTTC.

The CDR3 DNA reads as TGTGCCAGCAGCCGCAGACTAGGCCCGAGCTCCTACAATGAGCAGTTCTTC. Translating it yields CASSRRLGPSSYNEQFF. This chain uses TRBV7-8 with TRBJ2-1, with D perhaps matching TRBD2 (6 bases). This CDR3 has 17 amino acids. Per germline, CDR1 SGHVS and CDR2 FQNEAQ. V was pared by 5 bases and J by 0 bases, with 17 bases between.

In this sample, this clonotype turned up a few times. The V call is TRBV27, the J call TRBJ2-3; 7 bases align to TRBD1. V dropped 6 bases and J dropped 2; count of bases not matched to a gene: 5. CDR1 MNHEY and CDR2 SMNVEV come from the germline V gene (reference sequence). CDR3 length: 14 amino acids. The CDR3: CASRGGQPTDTQYF. The CDR3 DNA reads as TGTGCCAGCAGAGGGGGACAGCCCACAGATACGCAGTATTTT.